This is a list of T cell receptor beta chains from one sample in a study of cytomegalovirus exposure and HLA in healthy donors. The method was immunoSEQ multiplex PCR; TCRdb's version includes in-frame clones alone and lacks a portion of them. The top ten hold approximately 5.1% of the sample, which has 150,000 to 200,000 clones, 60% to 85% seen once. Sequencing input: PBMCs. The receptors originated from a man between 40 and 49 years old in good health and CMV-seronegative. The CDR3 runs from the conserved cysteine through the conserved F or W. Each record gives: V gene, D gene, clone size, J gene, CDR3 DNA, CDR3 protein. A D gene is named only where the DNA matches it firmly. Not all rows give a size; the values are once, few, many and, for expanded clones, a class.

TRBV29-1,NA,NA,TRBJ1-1,TGCAGCGTTGCCGGGGGGAGGAACACTGAAGCTTTCTTT,CSVAGGRNTEAFF
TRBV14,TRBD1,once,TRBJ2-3,TGTGCCAGCAGCCGCAACAAAGGGGGCGGCACAGATACGCAGTATTTT,CASSRNKGGGTDTQYF
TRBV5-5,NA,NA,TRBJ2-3,TGTGCCAGCAGTCGGGACACAAGCACAGATACGCAGTATTTT,CASSRDTSTDTQYF
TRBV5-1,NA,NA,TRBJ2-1,TGCGCCAGCAGCGCCCTGTCTGGCGGGGCTTACAATGAGCAGTTCTTC,CASSALSGGAYNEQFF
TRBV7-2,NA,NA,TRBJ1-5,TGTGCCAGCAGCTTAGTCAGGGCCAATCAGCCCCAGCATTTT,CASSLVRANQPQHF
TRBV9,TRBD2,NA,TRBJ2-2,TGTGCCAGCAGCGTAGACTTTAGCGGGTATAACGGGGAGCTGTTTTTT,CASSVDFSGYNGELFF
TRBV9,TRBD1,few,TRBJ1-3,TGTGCCAGCAGCTCCCCCGGGACAGGGTCCGGAAACACCATATATTTT,CASSSPGTGSGNTIYF
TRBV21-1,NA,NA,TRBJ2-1,TGTGCCAGCAGCAAAGACAAGGGACTCTCAGACAATGAGCAGTTCTTC,CASSKDKGLSDNEQFF
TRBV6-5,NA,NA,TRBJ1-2,TGTGCCAGCAGCCGAGGACGGGACTTCAGCTACACCTTC,CASSRGRDFSYTF
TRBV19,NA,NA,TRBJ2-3,TGTGCCAGTAGTATAGATCAGGGGTATGAAGATACGCAGTATTTT,CASSIDQGYEDTQYF
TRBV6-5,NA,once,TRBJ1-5,TGTGCCAGCAGTTACTATCCCCAGTCAGGCAATCAGCCCCAGCATTTT,CASSYYPQSGNQPQHF
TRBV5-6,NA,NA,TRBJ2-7,TGTGCCAGCAGCTTCGGGATGGCGGGTGAGCAGTACTTC,CASSFGMAGEQYF
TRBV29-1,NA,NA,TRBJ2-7,TGCAGCGTTGATACACCCTCCTACGAGCAGTACTTC,CSVDTPSYEQYF
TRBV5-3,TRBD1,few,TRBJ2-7,TGTGCCAGAAGCTCACAGACAGGGCCAAGGCGAAACGAGCAGTACTTC,CARSSQTGPRRNEQYF
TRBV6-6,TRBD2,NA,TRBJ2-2,TGTGCCAGCAGTCCCGGACTAGCGGAGAACACCGGGGAGCTGTTTTTT,CASSPGLAENTGELFF
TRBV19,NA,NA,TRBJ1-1,TGTGCCAGTAGTACCCAAACTAACACTGAAGCTTTCTTT,CASSTQTNTEAFF
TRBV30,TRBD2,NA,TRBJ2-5,TGTGCCTGGAGTTTAGCGGGAGGAGAGACCCAGTACTTC,CAWSLAGGETQYF
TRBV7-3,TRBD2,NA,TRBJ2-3,TGTGCCAGCAGCGCAACTAGCGGGATGACAGATACGCAGTATTTT,CASSATSGMTDTQYF
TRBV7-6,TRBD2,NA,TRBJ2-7,TGTGCCAGCAGCCCAAATCGACTAGCGGGGGCCTACGAGCAGTACTTC,CASSPNRLAGAYEQYF
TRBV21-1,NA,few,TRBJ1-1,TGTGCCAGCAGGACCGAGACAGATAACACTGAAGCTTTCTTT,CASRTETDNTEAFF
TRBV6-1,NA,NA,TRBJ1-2,TGTGCCACCCGGTGGGGGGAGGACTATGGCTACACCTTC,CATRWGEDYGYTF
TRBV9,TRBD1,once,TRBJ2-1,TGTGCCAGCAGCGTATGGTCACAGGGGGCTCGGGGTGAGCAGTTCTTC,CASSVWSQGARGEQFF
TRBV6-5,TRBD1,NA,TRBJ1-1,TGTGCCGGAGTGACGCGACAGGGGCGAGTCACTGAAGCTTTCTTT,CAGVTRQGRVTEAFF
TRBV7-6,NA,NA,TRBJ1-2,TGTGCCAGCAGCCCAGGGATTAACTATGGCTACACCTTC,CASSPGINYGYTF
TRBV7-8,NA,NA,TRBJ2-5,TGTGCCAGCAGCTTGGTCAGACAAGAGACCCAGTACTTC,CASSLVRQETQYF
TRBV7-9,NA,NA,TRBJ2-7,TGTGCCAGCAGCTTCGCGGACAATTACGAGCAGTACTTC,CASSFADNYEQYF
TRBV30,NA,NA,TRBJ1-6,TGTGCCTGGAGTACCCCCGGACAGCGAAGTTCACCCCTCCACTTT,CAWSTPGQRSSPLHF
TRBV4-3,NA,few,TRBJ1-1,TGCGCCAGCAGCCAAGGGACAGCGGCAAATGAAGCTTTCTTT,CASSQGTAANEAFF
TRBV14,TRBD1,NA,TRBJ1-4,TGTGCCAGCACCACGCCCCAGGGGGCAACTAATGAAAAACTGTTTTTT,CASTTPQGATNEKLFF
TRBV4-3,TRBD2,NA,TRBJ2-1,TGCGCCAGCAGCCAAGCCCCTTTTTCGCGGGAGATCCCCCATGAGCAGTTCTTC,CASSQAPFSREIPHEQFF
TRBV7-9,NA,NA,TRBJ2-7,TGTGCCAGCAGCATTACGCAGGAGCGGGAGCAGTACTTC,CASSITQEREQYF
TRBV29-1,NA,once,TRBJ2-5,TGCAGCGTTCGCTACAGGCGGACAGAGACCCAGTACTTC,CSVRYRRTETQYF
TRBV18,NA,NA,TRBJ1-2,TGTGCCAGCTCTCAACAGGGTAACGAAGGCTACACCTTC,CASSQQGNEGYTF
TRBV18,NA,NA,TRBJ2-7,TGTGCCAGCTCACCGCTTAGTGATGAGCAGTACTTC,CASSPLSDEQYF
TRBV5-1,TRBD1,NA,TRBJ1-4,TGCGCCAGCAGCTCCCTTGGACAGGGTCAGGAAAAACTGTTTTTT,CASSSLGQGQEKLFF
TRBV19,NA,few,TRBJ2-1,TGTGCCAGTAATCTTGAAGGGGCTCAGTCCCGTGAGCAGTTCTTC,CASNLEGAQSREQFF
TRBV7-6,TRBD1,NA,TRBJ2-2,TGTGCCAGCAGCTTACCGGGACAGGGGCACGGCGGGGAGCTGTTTTTT,CASSLPGQGHGGELFF
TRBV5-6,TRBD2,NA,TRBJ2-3,TGTGCCAGCAGCTTGCAAGCGGGGACCCTCACAGATACGCAGTATTTT,CASSLQAGTLTDTQYF
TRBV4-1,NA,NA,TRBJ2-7,TGCGCCAGCAGCCAAGAGGGGCTAGGGGGGGCCTACGAGCAGTACTTC,CASSQEGLGGAYEQYF
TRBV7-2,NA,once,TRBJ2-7,TGTGCCAGCAGCTTAGCGGGCAGTCCATCCTACGAGCAGTACTTC,CASSLAGSPSYEQYF
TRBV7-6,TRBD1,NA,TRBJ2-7,TGTGCCAGCAGCTTCTCGGACAGGGAGGCTTCCTACGAGCAGTACTTC,CASSFSDREASYEQYF
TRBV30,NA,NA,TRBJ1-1,TGTGCCTGGACCACACAGAGGAACACTGAAGCTTTCTTT,CAWTTQRNTEAFF
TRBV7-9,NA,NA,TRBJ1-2,TGTGCCAGCAGCTTAGAGCTGGGGTATGGAACAGGGATTTATGGCTACACCTTC,CASSLELGYGTGIYGYTF
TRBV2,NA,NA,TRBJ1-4,TGTGCCAGCCTTGCCAGGACAGTAGAAAAACTGTTTTTT,CASLARTVEKLFF
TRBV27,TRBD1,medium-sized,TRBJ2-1,TGTGCCAGCAGGCCGGGACAGTACAATGAGCAGTTCTTC,CASRPGQYNEQFF